Listed here is a single T cell receptor beta chain. No antigen is known for it. This sample was included in a study of shared clonotypes between healthy human individuals. Study-wide background: A few men and a couple of women, aged 18 to 49, were donors. Used for every donor were three CD4 naive, three CD4 memory, two CD8 naive and one CD8 memory plate. Study-wide results and caveats: The small donor group covered limited genetic and exposure diversity.

The table came from immunoSEQ multiplex PCR; TCRdb's copy has only in-frame clones and leaves some out. The sample includes just over 2,000,000 clones, over 85% of them seen just once. The V gene's germline CDR1 is MNHEY and CDR2 SMNVEV (reference sequence). V was trimmed by 4 bases and J by 5 bases, leaving 9 bases between them. The CDR3 has 13 amino acids. Naive CD8 cells, CD45RO-negative and positively selected for CCR7, excluded terminally differentiated effector memory CD45RA+ cells. HIV-negative, healthy adults without recent acute infections or vaccinations were the donors. The rearrangement uses TRBV27 and TRBJ2-1; D is unresolved. Input material: naive CD8+ T cells sorted from blood. The TCR originated in a man in his late teens or twenties in good health. The CDR3 sequence is CASSSKVDNEQFF. CDR3 coding DNA: TGTGCCAGCAGTTCAAAGGTAGACAATGAGCAGTTCTTC.